A single sample gave rise to the 7 T cell receptor beta chains below, sequenced in a study of shared clonotypes between healthy human individuals. Only in-frame clones appear in the TCRdb table, and some are missing; sequencing was by immunoSEQ multiplex PCR. The profile shows over a million clones, about four fifths of them singletons. Sequencing was carried out using memory CD4+ T cells from PBMCs. Specified subset: CD45RA-negative fraction. These receptors were obtained from a man aged 18-30 years in good health. Some clones in this sample may be carry-over from other donors' samples.

The chain employs TRBV30 and TRBJ1-2, with 9 bases lining up with TRBD1. The CDR3 extends over 14 amino acids. In germline, CDR1 is GTSNPN, CDR2 SVGIG (reference sequence). The J segment lost 2 bases and the V segment lost 3 bases, leaving 4 bases of the junction unmatched. The DNA for the CDR3 is TGTGCCTGGAGCCGACAGGGGGGGAACTATGGCTACACCTTC. As protein: CAWSRQGGNYGYTF.

This chain links TRBV7-7 with TRBJ2-1, with D possibly matching TRBD1 (5 bases). Germline values: CDR1 SSHAT, CDR2 FNYEAQ (reference sequence). V shed 5 bases and J shed 6 bases, with 14 bases lying between them. The CDR3 covers 14 residues. The CDR3 region is CASSPTTGVNEQFF. Here the CDR3 DNA reads TGTGCCAGCAGCCCCACAACAGGCGTCAATGAGCAGTTCTTC. The full variable domain, with the rest looked up from reference TRBV7-7 and TRBJ2-1, is GAGVSQSPRYKVTKRGQDVTLRCDPISSHATLYWYQQALGQGPEFLTYFNYEAQPDKSGLPSDRFSAERPEGSISTLTIQRTEQRDSAMYRCASSPTTGVNEQFFGPGTRLTVL.

The chain is built from TRBV19 and TRBJ1-2; D unclear. The CDR3 is 16 amino acids. Germline V gene lookup returns CDR1 LNHDA and CDR2 SQIVND (reference sequence). V was trimmed by 7 bases and J by 8 bases, leaving 26 bases between them. The CDR3 DNA reads as TGTGCCAGTATTGGGTTAGGCTCATCGGTCCATACCGGCTACACCTTC. Translating gives CASIGLGSSVHTGYTF.

The chain recombines TRBV29-1 with TRBJ2-1; TRBD2 aligns across 14 bases. Germline CDR1 SQVTM, CDR2 ANQGSEA. This CDR3 spans 17 amino acids. J gave up 0 bases and V 7 bases, and 8 bases lay outside the gene matches. The CDR3 spells CSAMTSGRANSYNEQFF. CDR3 bases: TGCAGCGCCATGACTAGCGGGAGGGCCAACTCCTACAATGAGCAGTTCTTC.

This clone was seen only a few times. Other DNA variants within this sample encode the same CDR3. The V call is TRBV4-2, the J call TRBJ2-3, with 11 bases matching TRBD2. Trimming cost V 5 bases and J 5 bases; bases outside gene matches: 9. CDR3 length: 16 residues. Germline CDR1 and CDR2: LGHNA and YNFKEQ. The chain's CDR3 is CASSARLAGGGDTQYF. CDR3 nucleotides: TGTGCCAGCAGCGCCCGTCTAGCGGGAGGAGGAGATACGCAGTATTTT.

The gene calls are TRBV7-3 and TRBJ2-2; TRBD1 is a possible D gene (5 bases). The ends were cut back, 2 bases at V and 0 bases at J, with 10 bases in the middle. Germline CDR1 reads SGHTA; CDR2 reads FQGTGA. The CDR3 spans 16 residues. This CDR3 is CASSLQGPSNTGELFF. The CDR3 nucleotides are TGTGCCAGCAGCTTACAGGGTCCATCGAACACCGGGGAGCTGTTTTTT.

The chain recombines TRBV7-9 with TRBJ1-3; tentatively, D is TRBD1 (5 bases). Germline CDR1 SEHNR, CDR2 FQNEAQ (reference sequence). V lost 2 bases and J 0 bases, leaving 11 bases between the germline ends. CDR3 size: 16 residues. CDR3 bases: TGTGCCAGCAGCTTAACCGAGACAGTCTCTGGAAACACCATATATTTT. Translating gives CASSLTETVSGNTIYF.